A single sample gave rise to the 7 T cell receptor beta chains below, sequenced in a study of shared clonotypes between healthy human individuals. TCRdb keeps only in-frame clones here, not all; method: immunoSEQ multiplex PCR. The table shows about 1.5 million clones, with 98% occurring only once. The sequencing sample was made of naive CD4+ T cells sorted from blood. Stated subset: CD45RA+ positively selected. The receptors stem from a man under 40 in good health.

In the case of this clone: Other nucleotide sequences from this sample produce the same CDR3. The chain combines TRBV10-3 with TRBJ2-7; D uncertain. Germline V gene lookup returns CDR1 ENHRY and CDR2 SYGVKD. The CDR3 has 15 amino acids. Between the trimmed V and J ends, which lost 0 bases and 0 bases, there was a span of 9 bases. CDR3 amino acids: CAISESAGRSYEQYF. CDR3 nucleotide sequence: TGTGCCATCAGTGAGTCGGCAGGCCGCTCCTACGAGCAGTACTTC.

This clone was seen only once. The J gene is TRBJ1-1, the V gene TRBV9; D remains unclear. CDR3 size: 16 residues. CDR1 and CDR2 from the germline V gene are SGDLS and YYNGEE. V lost 0 bases to trimming and J lost 5 bases, with 17 bases between them. The CDR3 sequence: CASSVEPSSPATEAFF. The CDR3 nucleotides are TGTGCCAGCAGCGTAGAGCCCTCGAGCCCGGCGACTGAAGCTTTCTTT.

V is TRBV28 and J is TRBJ1-4; 7 nucleotides match TRBD1. V dropped 5 bases and J dropped 0; count of bases not matched to a gene: 6. The CDR3 has 16 amino acids. Germline-derived CDR1 and CDR2 are MDHEN and SYDVKM. CDR3 loop: CASSPGDRATNEKLFF. CDR3 nucleotides: TGTGCCAGCAGTCCGGGGGACAGAGCAACTAATGAAAAACTGTTTTTT.

V and J are TRBV7-3 and TRBJ2-3; 12 bases line up with TRBD2. CDR1 is SGHTA and CDR2 is FQGTGA in the germline V gene. The CDR3 is 16 residues long. V gave up 5 bases and J gave up 5 bases; unmatched junction bases: 8. CDR3 residues: CASSPTSGSGGDTQYF. The CDR3 coding sequence is TGTGCCAGCAGCCCGACTAGCGGGAGTGGTGGAGATACGCAGTATTTT.

This clone was counted a single time. This chain uses TRBV20-1 with TRBJ2-1; D is possibly TRBD2 (6 bases). Germline loops: CDR1 DFQATT, CDR2 SNEGSKA (reference sequence). The V end was cut by 5 bases, the J end by 9 bases, with 11 bases between. The CDR3 is 11 amino acids. The CDR3 DNA sequence: TGCAGTGCTCAAAGGGGAGGTGAGCAGTTCTTC. Protein: CSAQRGGEQFF.

This clone is a singleton in its sample. This CDR3 reads CASSLKTRLAADTQYF. The CDR3 DNA reads as TGCGCCAGCAGCTTGAAGACCCGACTAGCGGCAGATACGCAGTATTTT. J is TRBJ2-3 and V is TRBV5-1; TRBD2 matches 9 bases. This CDR3 is 16 amino acids long. The germline gives CDR1 SGHRS, CDR2 YFSETQ. Germline trimming cut 1 base from V and 4 bases from J; bases unmatched to any gene: 7.

The rearrangement joins TRBV25-1 to TRBJ1-2; 7 positions match TRBD1. Trimming at V came to 5 bases and at J to 4 bases, leaving 7 bases not matched to a gene. Germline V gives CDR1 MGHDK, CDR2 SYGVNS. There are 14 residues in the CDR3. In nucleotides, the CDR3 is TGTGCCAGCAGTCAGAAGACAGGGAGCTATGGCTACACCTTC. Amino acid sequence: CASSQKTGSYGYTF.